Following are 23 T cell receptor beta chains from one sample sequenced in a study of high-grade serous ovarian cancer treatment subgroups. Tumor samples were obtained before definitive surgery or chemotherapy. The repertoire was sequenced with immunoSEQ multiplex PCR; TCRdb's copy has only in-frame clones and lacks some. In the table there are about 33,000 clones, 79% of which are singletons. Sequenced input: tumor tissue. These TCRs come from a human donor with high-grade serous ovarian cancer.

This sequence joins TRBV7-2 and TRBJ2-7, with 7 bases fitting TRBD1. The ends lost 5 bases at V and 5 bases at J; junction bases unmatched: 6. In germline, CDR1 is SGHTA, CDR2 FQGNSA. There are 13 residues in the CDR3. As DNA, the CDR3 is TGTGCCAGCAGCCAGGGACAGCCCAACGAGCAGTACTTC. This encodes CASSQGQPNEQYF.

The chain carries TRBV29-1 and TRBJ2-2, with D tentatively TRBD1 (5 bases). CDR3 length: 12 residues. Germline loops: CDR1 SQVTM, CDR2 ANQGSEA. Trimming removed 4 bases at V and 7 bases at J, with 10 bases between. The CDR3 protein is CSVGGHIGELFF. In DNA form, the CDR3 reads TGCAGCGTTGGTGGACACATCGGGGAGCTGTTTTTT.

The V and J genes are TRBV7-9 and TRBJ2-7; possibly TRBD1 or TRBD2 for D (6 bases each). Trimming stripped 1 base from V and 5 bases from J, with 12 bases between. The CDR3 covers 14 residues. Germline-derived CDR1 and CDR2 are SEHNR and FQNEAQ (reference sequence). CDR3 sequence reads: CASSLEGGSHEQYF. The CDR3 DNA reads TGTGCCAGCAGCTTAGAGGGGGGTTCCCACGAGCAGTACTTC. The variable domain in full, with the rest retrieved from reference TRBV7-9 and TRBJ2-7, is DTGVSQNPRHKITKRGQNVTFRCDPISEHNRLYWYRQTLGQGPEFLTYFQNEAQLEKSRLLSDRFSAERPKGSFSTLEIQRTEQGDSAMYLCASSLEGGSHEQYFGPGTRLTVT.

The gene calls are TRBV27 and TRBJ2-7, with 10 bases identical to TRBD2. This CDR3 comprises 15 residues. The germline V gene has CDR1 MNHEY and CDR2 SMNVEV (reference sequence). The ends lost 7 bases at V and 2 bases at J; junction bases unmatched: 8. The CDR3 DNA is TGTGCCAGCAAGAGAACTAGCGGGGCTACCTACGAGCAGTACTTC. This encodes CASKRTSGATYEQYF.

The chain employs TRBV4-3 and TRBJ1-1, with 10 bases aligning to TRBD1. V lost 0 bases to trimming and J lost 4 bases; unmatched junction nucleotides: 5. Looked up from germline, CDR1 is LGHNA and CDR2 is YSLEER. The CDR3 is 16 amino acids. As DNA, the CDR3 is TGCGCCAGCAGCCAAGATGGGGACAGGGGTGCCACTGAAGCTTTCTTT. It is translated as CASSQDGDRGATEAFF.

The V gene is TRBV6-1, the J gene TRBJ2-5, with a weak D call TRBD2 (6 bases). This CDR3 has 14 residues. Trimming left V 3 bases short and J 1 base short, with 9 bases between. The germline CDR1 and CDR2 sequences are MNHNS and SASEGT. The CDR3 DNA follows: TGTGCCAGCAGTGAGGACTATTTCCAAGAGACCCAGTACTTC. It encodes CASSEDYFQETQYF.

The chain has TRBV27 and TRBJ1-2; 7 bases agree with TRBD1. From germline, CDR1 is MNHEY and CDR2 SMNVEV (reference sequence). CDR3 length: 15 amino acids. V trimming: 3 bases; J trimming: 4 bases; junction bases outside the gene matches: 8. The CDR3 sequence is CASSFDRVGGYGYTF. The CDR3 DNA is TGTGCCAGCAGTTTCGACAGGGTGGGTGGCTATGGCTACACCTTC.

The chain uses TRBV9 and TRBJ2-7; D remains unclear. This CDR3 contains 15 residues. Per germline, CDR1 SGDLS and CDR2 YYNGEE. Trimming left V 0 bases short and J 5 bases short, with 15 bases between. The CDR3 here is CASSVDGVQANEQYF. The CDR3 bases are TGTGCCAGCAGCGTAGACGGAGTTCAGGCAAACGAGCAGTACTTC. Full variable domain (remainder filled in from reference TRBV9 and TRBJ2-7): DSGVTQTPKHLITATGQRVTLRCSPRSGDLSVYWYQQSLDQGLQFLIQYYNGEERAKGNILERFSAQQFPDLHSELNLSSLELGDSALYFCASSVDGVQANEQYFGPGTRLTVT.

V usage is TRBV7-2 and J usage is TRBJ2-7; 8 bases agree with TRBD2. After removal of 0 bases from V and 6 bases from J, the junction contained 7 bases not matched to a gene. This CDR3 has 15 amino acids. Germline V gene lookup returns CDR1 SGHTA and CDR2 FQGNSA. The CDR3 region has the DNA TGTGCCAGCAGCTTAGCGATCCGGGAGGGGAGCGAGCAGTACTTC. Protein sequence: CASSLAIREGSEQYF.

This clone came up once. This rearrangement joins TRBV5-1 to TRBJ2-7; tentative D call: TRBD2 (6 bases). Germline V gives CDR1 SGHRS, CDR2 YFSETQ. CDR3 length: 15 residues. Deletions cut 4 bases from V and 2 bases from J, with 16 bases between. The CDR3 here is CASSARGSNTYEQYF. The CDR3 DNA reads TGCGCCAGCAGCGCACGGGGGTCCAACACCTACGAGCAGTACTTC. Using reference TRBV5-1 and TRBJ2-7 for the parts outside the CDR3, the full variable domain is KAGVTQTPRYLIKTRGQQVTLSCSPISGHRSVSWYQQTPGQGLQFLFEYFSETQRNKGNFPGRFSGRQFSNSRSEMNVSTLELGDSALYLCASSARGSNTYEQYFGPGTRLTVT.

This clone showed up just a few times. The gene calls are TRBV6-1 and TRBJ2-7; D remains unclear. The CDR3 sequence is 15 residues long. From germline, CDR1 is MNHNS and CDR2 SASEGT. V shed 2 bases and J shed 3 bases, with 14 bases lying between them. The CDR3 bases are TGTGCCAGCAGTGAAAGTGCTGCCCCATACTACGAGCAGTACTTC. This sequence encodes CASSESAAPYYEQYF.

The chain recombines TRBV7-9 with TRBJ2-1, with 9 positions matching TRBD2. Per germline, CDR1 SEHNR and CDR2 FQNEAQ (reference sequence). The junction had 7 bases not matched to a gene; V was cut back by 5 bases and J by 8 bases. The CDR3 is 14 amino acids. The chain's CDR3 is CASSPPGLAYEQFF. The CDR3 nucleotides are TGTGCCAGCAGCCCTCCGGGACTAGCCTATGAGCAGTTCTTC.

This chain uses TRBV2 with TRBJ2-4; 11 positions agree with TRBD1. The CDR3 loop spans 16 amino acids. J lost 1 base, V lost 6 bases, and 5 bases had no gene match. Germline V lookup: CDR1 SNHLY, CDR2 FYNNEI. CDR3 amino acids: CASRLDRGPAKNIQYF. CDR3 nucleotides: TGTGCCAGCAGGCTGGACAGGGGGCCGGCCAAAAACATTCAGTACTTC.

The rearrangement uses TRBV27 and TRBJ2-1, with D perhaps matching TRBD2 (5 bases). The CDR3 spans 14 residues. Trimming took off 5 bases at V and 10 bases at J, with 18 bases between the two ends. The germline V gene has CDR1 MNHEY and CDR2 SMNVEV (reference sequence). CDR3 sequence reads: CASSPMTQRMEQFF. Written as DNA, the CDR3 is TGTGCCAGCAGTCCAATGACACAGCGGATGGAGCAGTTCTTC.

V and J are TRBV18 and TRBJ1-1; D gene ambiguous. The CDR3 has 14 amino acids. The V gene lost 3 bases and the J gene lost 1 base, with 9 bases spanning the gap. Looked up from germline, CDR1 is KGHSH and CDR2 is LQKENI. Written as DNA, the CDR3 is TGTGCCAGCTCACCCTCCGGTCGGAACACTGAAGCTTTCTTT. Translating gives CASSPSGRNTEAFF.

The rearrangement uses TRBV28 and TRBJ2-1; 7 bases line up with TRBD1. Looked up from germline, CDR1 is MDHEN and CDR2 is SYDVKM. The CDR3 spans 13 residues. The V gene end was trimmed by 8 bases and the J gene end by 3 bases; junction bases not matched to a gene: 4. The CDR3 DNA reads as TGTGCCAGCCGGACAGGAGGCTACAATGAGCAGTTCTTC. It translates to CASRTGGYNEQFF. The whole variable domain, filled in from reference TRBV28 and TRBJ2-1, reads DVKVTQSSRYLVKRTGEKVFLECVQDMDHENMFWYRQDPGLGLRLIYFSYDVKMKEKGDIPEGYSVSREKKERFSLILESASTNQTSMYLCASRTGGYNEQFFGPGTRLTVL.

The chain carries TRBV2 and TRBJ2-5; TRBD2 matches at 12 bases. V was pared by 10 bases and J by 4 bases, with 13 bases of the junction left unmatched. Looked up from germline, CDR1 is SNHLY and CDR2 is FYNNEI. This CDR3 spans 16 amino acids. The CDR3 is CATGLAGSGVGETQYF. The CDR3 DNA reads TGTGCCACCGGACTAGCGGGGAGTGGGGTCGGAGAGACCCAGTACTTC.

The chain recombines TRBV4-3 with TRBJ2-7, with D perhaps given as TRBD1 or TRBD2 (5 bases each). Between the trimmed V and J ends, which lost 0 bases and 3 bases, there was a span of 15 bases. CDR1 and CDR2 (germline): LGHNA, YSLEER. CDR3 length: 16 residues. CDR3 coding DNA: TGCGCCAGCAGCCAAGAACCGGCAGGGACCTTCTACGAGCAGTACTTC. Translated, it gives CASSQEPAGTFYEQYF.

The chain joins TRBV19 to TRBJ2-3; the match to TRBD2 covers 8 bases. Germline CDR1 is LNHDA and CDR2 is SQIVND (reference sequence). The CDR3 totals 15 residues. The junction had 6 bases not matched to a gene; V was cut back by 6 bases and J by 1 base. The CDR3 is CASSAFSGGTDTQYF. The CDR3 DNA reads as TGTGCCAGTAGCGCGTTTAGCGGGGGCACAGATACGCAGTATTTT. The full variable domain, rest sourced from reference TRBV19 and TRBJ2-3, is DGGITQSPKYLFRKEGQNVTLSCEQNLNHDAMYWYRQDPGQGLRLIYYSQIVNDFQKGDIAEGYSVSREKKESFPLTVTSAQKNPTAFYLCASSAFSGGTDTQYFGPGTRLTVL.

V and J are TRBV4-2 and TRBJ2-5, with D possibly matching TRBD1 (5 bases). V was clipped by 0 bases and J by 4 bases, with 18 bases between them. The CDR3 has 17 residues. Per germline, CDR1 LGHNA and CDR2 YNFKEQ. The CDR3 sequence is CASSQDPGRVGAETQYF. For the CDR3, the DNA is TGTGCCAGCAGCCAAGACCCGGGCAGGGTCGGCGCAGAGACCCAGTACTTC.

The chain joins TRBV5-6 to TRBJ1-2; tentatively, D is TRBD1 (6 bases). V lost 2 bases to trimming and J lost 5 bases, with 10 bases between them. The CDR3 contains 13 residues. The V gene's germline CDR1 is SGHDT and CDR2 YYEEEE. This CDR3 is CASSFTGPYGYTF. The CDR3 DNA reads TGTGCCAGCAGCTTTACAGGGCCGTATGGCTACACCTTC.

The chain couples TRBV29-1 to TRBJ1-5; TRBD1 is a possible D gene (5 bases). V shed 5 bases and J shed 7 bases, with 15 bases lying between them. Germline CDR1 and CDR2: SQVTM and ANQGSEA. The CDR3 covers 13 residues. CDR3 sequence: CSVSTGGRQPQHF. In DNA form, the CDR3 reads TGCAGCGTTTCCACAGGAGGGAGGCAGCCCCAGCATTTT.

V usage is TRBV25-1 and J usage is TRBJ2-5, with D perhaps TRBD1 (6 bases). The J call may be faulty, since TRBJ2-7 better matches the DNA end. The CDR3 runs to 12 residues. The V gene's germline CDR1 is MGHDK and CDR2 SYGVNS. CDR3 nucleotides: TGTGCCAGCAGCCAGGGGTTCTACGAGCAGTACTTC. Amino acids: CASSQGFYEQYF.